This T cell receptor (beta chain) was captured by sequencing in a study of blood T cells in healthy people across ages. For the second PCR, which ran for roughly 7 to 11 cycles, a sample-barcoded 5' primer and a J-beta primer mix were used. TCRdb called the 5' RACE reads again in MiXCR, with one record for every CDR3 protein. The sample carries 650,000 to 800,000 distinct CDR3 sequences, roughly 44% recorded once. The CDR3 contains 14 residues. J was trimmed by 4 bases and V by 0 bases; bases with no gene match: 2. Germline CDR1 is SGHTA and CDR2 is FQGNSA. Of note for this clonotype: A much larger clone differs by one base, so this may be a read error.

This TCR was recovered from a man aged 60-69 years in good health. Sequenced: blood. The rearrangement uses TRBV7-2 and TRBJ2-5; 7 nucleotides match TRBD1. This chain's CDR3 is CASSLATGPETQYF. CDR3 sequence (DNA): TGTGCCAGCAGCTTAGCGACAGGGCCAGAGACCCAGTACTTC.